This T cell receptor beta chain was obtained from a study of shared clonotypes between healthy human individuals. General observations from the study: The sharing of around 5% of naive CD4 clonotypes was seen across a handful of donors.

Recent acute infections and vaccinations were absent in the healthy HIV-negative adult donors. Germline lookup yields CDR1 SQVTM and CDR2 ANQGSEA. CDR3 size: 13 residues. The V end lost 7 bases, the J end lost 1 base, and 13 bases lay between the germline ends. As for this clone: Its antigen is currently unknown.

Generated by immunoSEQ multiplex PCR, the TCRdb table keeps only in-frame clones and is missing some. The profile covers 2 million to 2.5 million clones, with 90% to 97% appearing a single time and around 0.13% taken by the ten largest. The sequenced sample consisted of naive CD4+ T cells sorted from blood. Subset reported: CD45RA+ positively selected. The chain couples TRBV29-1 to TRBJ1-1, with D possibly TRBD1 on 6 matching bases. The clonotype originates from a man younger than 35 in good health. This CDR3 reads CSGSPGANTEAFF. CDR3 sequence (DNA): TGCAGCGGGTCTCCGGGGGCGAACACTGAAGCTTTCTTT. The variable domain in full, with the rest retrieved from reference TRBV29-1 and TRBJ1-1, is SAVISQKPSRDICQRGTSLTIQCQVDSQVTMMFWYRQQPGQSLTLIATANQGSEATYESGFVIDKFPISRPNLTFSTLTVSNMSPEDSSIYLCSGSPGANTEAFFGQGTRLTVV.